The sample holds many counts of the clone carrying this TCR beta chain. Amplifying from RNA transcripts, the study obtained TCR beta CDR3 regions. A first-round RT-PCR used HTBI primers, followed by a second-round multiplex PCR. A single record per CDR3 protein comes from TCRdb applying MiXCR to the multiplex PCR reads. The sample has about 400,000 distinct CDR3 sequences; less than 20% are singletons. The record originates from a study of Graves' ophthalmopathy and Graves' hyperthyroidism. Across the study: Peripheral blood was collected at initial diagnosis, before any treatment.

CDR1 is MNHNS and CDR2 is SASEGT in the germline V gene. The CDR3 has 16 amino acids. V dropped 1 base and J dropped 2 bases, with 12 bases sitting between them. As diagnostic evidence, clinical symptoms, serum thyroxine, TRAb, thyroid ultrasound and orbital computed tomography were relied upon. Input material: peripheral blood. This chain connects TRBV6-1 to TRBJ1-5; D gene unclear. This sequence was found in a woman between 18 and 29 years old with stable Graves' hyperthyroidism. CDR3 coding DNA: TGTGCCAGCAGTGAAGTTCAGCTCGGCGGCAATCAGCCCCAGCATTTT. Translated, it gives CASSEVQLGGNQPQHF.